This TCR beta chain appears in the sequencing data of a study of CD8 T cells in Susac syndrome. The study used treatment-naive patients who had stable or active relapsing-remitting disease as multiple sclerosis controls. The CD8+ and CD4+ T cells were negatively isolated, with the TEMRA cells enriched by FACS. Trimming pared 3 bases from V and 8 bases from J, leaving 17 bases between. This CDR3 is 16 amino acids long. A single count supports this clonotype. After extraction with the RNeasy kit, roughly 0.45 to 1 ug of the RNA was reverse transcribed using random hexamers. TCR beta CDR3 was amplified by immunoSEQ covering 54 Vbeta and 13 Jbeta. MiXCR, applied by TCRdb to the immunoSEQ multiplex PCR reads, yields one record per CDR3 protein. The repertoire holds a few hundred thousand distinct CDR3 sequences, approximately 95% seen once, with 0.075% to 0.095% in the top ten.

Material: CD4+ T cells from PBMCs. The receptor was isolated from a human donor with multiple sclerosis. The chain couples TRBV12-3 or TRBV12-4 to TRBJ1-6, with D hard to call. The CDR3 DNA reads TGTGCCAGCAGTTTTGGTCGGCCAGGCAATGATTCACCCCTCCACTTT. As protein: CASSFGRPGNDSPLHF.